The entry below describes one T cell receptor (beta chain). This sample was included in a study of blood T cell repertoires in COVID-19. On the study more broadly: Acute-phase and convalescent COVID-19 samples originated in the United States, Italy and Spain. Sources were T cells, B-cell-depleted T cells, or PBMCs; the material itself was cDNA or gDNA.

In the original workflow: Amplification of reference gene primers was used by the study to estimate nucleated cell counts. Clones were sequenced by immunoSEQ multiplex PCR, and TCRdb holds only the in-frame ones, with some missing. The V and J calls and clone size come from that table; D and trimming were worked out from the DNA. Of about 280,000 clones listed, 88% are singletons. Germline CDR1 and CDR2: LGHDT and YNNKEL (reference sequence). The CDR3 covers 12 residues. Trimming took 0 bases from V and 9 from J, leaving 8 bases between them. The sample taken for sequencing was peripheral blood. This sequence was found in a man aged 18-30 years with active or convalescent COVID-19. The chain has TRBV3-1 (or the pseudogene TRBV3-2) and TRBJ1-2, with D unresolved. CDR3: CASSQDSVRYTF. The CDR3, as DNA: TGTGCCAGCAGCCAAGATTCAGTACGCTACACCTTC.